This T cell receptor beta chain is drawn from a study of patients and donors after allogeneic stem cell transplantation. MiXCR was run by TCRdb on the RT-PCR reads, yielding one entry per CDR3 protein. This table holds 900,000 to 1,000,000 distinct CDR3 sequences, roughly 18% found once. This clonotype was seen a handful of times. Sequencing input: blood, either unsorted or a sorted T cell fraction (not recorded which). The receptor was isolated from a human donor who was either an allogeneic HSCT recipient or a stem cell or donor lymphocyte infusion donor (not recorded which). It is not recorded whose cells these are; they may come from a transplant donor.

The CDR3 region is CASSYLANYEQYF. CDR3 coding DNA: TGTGCCAGCAGTTATTTAGCGAACTACGAGCAGTACTTC. The chain employs TRBV6-2 or TRBV6-3 and TRBJ2-7; D is possibly TRBD2 (5 bases). Germline V CDR1 and CDR2: MNHEY, SVGEGT. This CDR3 has 13 amino acids. Trimming cost V 3 bases and J 3 bases, with 9 bases left between them.